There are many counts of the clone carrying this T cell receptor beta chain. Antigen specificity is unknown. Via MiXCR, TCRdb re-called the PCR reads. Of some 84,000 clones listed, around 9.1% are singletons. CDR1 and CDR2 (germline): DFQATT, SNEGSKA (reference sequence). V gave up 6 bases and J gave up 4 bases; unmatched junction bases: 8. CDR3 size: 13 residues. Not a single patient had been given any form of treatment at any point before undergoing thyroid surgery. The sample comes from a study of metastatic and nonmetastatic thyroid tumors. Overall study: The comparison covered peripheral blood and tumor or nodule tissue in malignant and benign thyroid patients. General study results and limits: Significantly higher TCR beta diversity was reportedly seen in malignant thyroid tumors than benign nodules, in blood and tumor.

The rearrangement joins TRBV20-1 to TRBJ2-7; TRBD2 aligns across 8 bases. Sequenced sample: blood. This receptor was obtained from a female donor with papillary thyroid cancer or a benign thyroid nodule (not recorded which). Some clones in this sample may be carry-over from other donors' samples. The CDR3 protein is CSAAGEDVYEQYF. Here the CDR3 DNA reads TGCAGTGCAGCGGGGGAAGACGTATACGAGCAGTACTTC.